These 9 T cell receptor beta chains were sequenced from one sample in a study of preoperative IRX-2 immunotherapy in early breast cancer. Stated treatment: preoperative locoregional IRX-2 cytokine immunotherapy. Sequenced by immunoSEQ multiplex PCR; TCRdb stores in-frame clones only, minus some. The top ten hold roughly 17% of the sample, which has thousands of clones, 65% to 85% seen once. The input for sequencing was tumor tissue, taken after IRX-2 immunotherapy. Source of these receptors: a human donor with breast cancer.

The chain carries TRBV5-1 and TRBJ2-3; D is possibly TRBD1 (6 bases). Trimming took off 4 bases at V and 2 bases at J, with 11 bases between the two ends. The germline CDR1 and CDR2 sequences are SGHRS and YFSETQ. This CDR3 region has 14 residues. The CDR3 is CASSPDSPTDTQYF. In DNA, the CDR3 is TGCGCCAGCAGCCCGGACAGCCCCACAGATACGCAGTATTTT.

A note on this clone: The junction does not match germline at one end; this may be a read error. The CDR3 region has the DNA TGTGCCAGCACCCCCGGCGACCTTAGCAATCAGCCCCGGCATTTT. It is translated as CASTPGDLSNQPRHF. V and J are TRBV19 and TRBJ1-5; D is unclear. Germline V gene sequence: CDR1 LNHDA, CDR2 SQIVND (reference sequence). The CDR3 runs 15 residues.

This rearrangement joins TRBV6-8 to TRBJ2-3; TRBD1 agrees at 10 bases. CDR1 is MNHGY, CDR2 SAAAGT, per germline. V dropped 4 bases and J dropped 0; count of bases not matched to a gene: 7. The CDR3 extends over 17 amino acids. The CDR3 nucleotides are TGTGCCAGCAGTTCGGACAGGGGGACGTATAGCACAGATACGCAGTATTTT. Protein: CASSSDRGTYSTDTQYF.

The rearrangement joins TRBV19 to TRBJ1-1, with 10 bases lining up with TRBD1. Germline-derived CDR1 and CDR2 are LNHDA and SQIVND (reference sequence). V shed 4 bases and J 0 bases; nucleotides not matched to a gene: 5. The CDR3 runs 16 residues. The CDR3 nucleotides are TGTGCCAGTAGTACGCGGACAGGGGGGATGAACACTGAAGCTTTCTTT. It encodes CASSTRTGGMNTEAFF.

This chain links TRBV6-8 with TRBJ2-2, with 12 bases matching TRBD2. The CDR3 has 19 residues. Looked up from germline, CDR1 is MNHGY and CDR2 is SAAAGT. The V segment lost 2 bases and the J segment 6 bases; nucleotides outside the gene matches: 13. CDR3 in amino acids: CASSYEVLAGGSLPGELFF. The CDR3 bases are TGTGCCAGCAGTTACGAAGTACTAGCGGGGGGTTCCCTTCCCGGGGAGCTGTTTTTT.

The chain employs TRBV30 and TRBJ1-1, with D possibly TRBD1 on 5 matching bases. CDR3 length equals 14 residues. V lost 0 bases to trimming and J lost 4 bases, with 12 bases between them. Germline V gives CDR1 GTSNPN, CDR2 SVGIG (reference sequence). CDR3 DNA: TGTGCCTGGAGTGTACGAGCCGGGGGCACTGAAGCTTTCTTT. Encoded protein: CAWSVRAGGTEAFF. Full variable domain (outside the CDR3, taken from reference TRBV30 and TRBJ1-1): SQTIHQWPATLVQPVGSPLSLECTVEGTSNPNLYWYRQAAGRGLQLLFYSVGIGQISSEVPQNLSASRPQDRQFILSSKKLLLSDSGFYLCAWSVRAGGTEAFFGQGTRLTVV.

V and J are TRBV7-1 and TRBJ1-5; D gene ambiguous. TRBV7-1 is an ORF for which the function is uncertain. V gave up 6 bases and J gave up 3 bases, with 12 bases separating them. The CDR3 covers 14 residues. This CDR3 reads CASSMDGVNQPQHF. The CDR3 DNA reads as TGTGCCAGCAGTATGGACGGAGTCAATCAGCCCCAGCATTTT.

The rearrangement joins TRBV19 to TRBJ1-3; no reliable D call. This CDR3 has 19 amino acids. The ends were cut back, 3 bases at V and 0 bases at J, with 21 bases in the middle. Germline CDR1 and CDR2: LNHDA and SQIVND (reference sequence). The CDR3 here is CASSIRPLVSHLSGNTIYF. The CDR3 DNA sequence: TGTGCCAGTAGTATTCGCCCATTAGTGAGCCACCTCTCTGGAAACACCATATATTTT.

In nucleotides, the CDR3 is TGTGCCAGAAGTTCGACCCGGGGCCCTACAAAACTGTTTTTT. Encoded protein: CARSSTRGPTKLFF. The J gene is TRBJ1-4, the V gene TRBV7-1, with a possible D match to TRBD1 (5 bases). TRBV7-1 is designated an ORF whose function remains uncertain. This CDR3 contains 14 residues. Trimming removed 9 bases at V and 10 bases at J, with 21 bases between.